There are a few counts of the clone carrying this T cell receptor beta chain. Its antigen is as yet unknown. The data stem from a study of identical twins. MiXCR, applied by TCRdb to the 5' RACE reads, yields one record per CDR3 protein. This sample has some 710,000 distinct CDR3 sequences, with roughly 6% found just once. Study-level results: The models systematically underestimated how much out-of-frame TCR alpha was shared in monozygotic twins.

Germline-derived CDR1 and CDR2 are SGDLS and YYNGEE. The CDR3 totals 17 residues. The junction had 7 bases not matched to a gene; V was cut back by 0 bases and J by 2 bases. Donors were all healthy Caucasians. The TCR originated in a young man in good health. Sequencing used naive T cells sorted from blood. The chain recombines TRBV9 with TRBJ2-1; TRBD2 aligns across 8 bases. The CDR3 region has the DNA TGTGCCAGCAGCGTAGGAGCGGGGGCGGTGACCTACAATGAGCAGTTCTTC. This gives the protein CASSVGAGAVTYNEQFF.